Listed here is a single T cell receptor (beta chain). TCRdb keeps only in-frame clones here, not all; method: immunoSEQ multiplex PCR. The repertoire holds about 400,000 clones, with 85% to 90% as singletons. The J segment lost 3 bases and the V segment lost 6 bases, leaving 10 bases of the junction unmatched. Germline CDR1 is LNHDA and CDR2 is SQIVND (reference sequence). This CDR3 region has 16 residues. These data come from a study of blood T cell repertoires in COVID-19. Looking at the study overall: Sites across the United States, Italy and Spain contributed samples from acute and convalescent COVID-19.

The TCR comes from a woman aged 25 to 45 with acute or convalescent COVID-19. The V and J genes are TRBV19 and TRBJ1-5; the match to TRBD1 covers 8 bases. The specimen was peripheral blood. CDR3 amino acids: CASSLLGTGDNQPQHF. The CDR3 nucleotides read TGTGCCAGTAGCCTGTTGGGGACAGGAGACAATCAGCCCCAGCATTTT.